One sample yielded the 19 T cell receptor beta chains listed below, sequenced in a study of cytomegalovirus exposure and HLA in healthy donors. 13 Jbeta primers and 60 Vbeta primers were used for the PCR. Sequencing was performed with immunoSEQ multiplex PCR; in TCRdb, only in-frame clones are kept and a portion is missing. This listing includes about 64,000 clones. The specimen sequenced was PBMCs. The source is a woman aged 18-30 years in good health and CMV-seronegative.

This chain connects TRBV6-5 to TRBJ2-3, with a possible D match to TRBD2 (5 bases). From germline, CDR1 is MNHEY and CDR2 SVGAGI. Trimming stripped 2 bases from V and 4 bases from J, with 10 bases between. CDR3 size: 14 residues. The CDR3 DNA sequence: TGTGCCAGCAGTTACGATTGGGGAGCAGATACGCAGTATTTT. Translation gives CASSYDWGADTQYF.

The CDR3 protein is CASGGGGQGNQPQHF. CDR3 bases: TGTGCCAGCGGGGGAGGGGGACAGGGAAATCAGCCCCAGCATTTT. The rearrangement joins TRBV2 to TRBJ1-5; TRBD1 agrees at 9 bases. V was pared by 8 bases and J by 4 bases, with 9 bases of the junction left unmatched. Germline V gene sequence: CDR1 SNHLY, CDR2 FYNNEI. The CDR3 totals 15 residues.

The V and J genes are TRBV4-1 and TRBJ2-7; D remains ambiguous. This CDR3 spans 16 amino acids. Germline values: CDR1 MGHRA, CDR2 YSYEKL. V lost 0 bases, J lost 2 bases, and 14 bases lay in between. The CDR3 nucleotides are TGCGCCAGCAGCCAAGATCGAGGAGCGAACGCCTACGAGCAGTACTTC. Translating gives CASSQDRGANAYEQYF.

The V gene is TRBV7-3, the J gene TRBJ2-7; 11 nucleotides align to TRBD2. The V segment lost 8 bases and the J segment 6 bases; nucleotides outside the gene matches: 6. The germline CDR1 and CDR2 sequences are SGHTA and FQGTGA. There are 13 residues in the CDR3. CDR3 nucleotides: TGTGCCAGCGGAATAGCGGGAGGGTCCGAGCAGTACTTC. It is translated as CASGIAGGSEQYF.

This chain connects TRBV5-3 to TRBJ2-4; 13 bases are a match to TRBD2. TRBV5-3 carries the ORF label, with uncertain function. The V gene end was trimmed by 4 bases and the J gene end by 1 base; junction bases not matched to a gene: 17. CDR3 length: 21 amino acids. CDR3 in amino acids: CARSTSGTSGKNGRAKNIQYF. The CDR3 DNA follows: TGTGCCAGAAGCACGTCCGGGACTAGCGGGAAAAATGGTCGGGCCAAAAACATTCAGTACTTC.

The rearrangement uses TRBV4-1 and TRBJ1-1; TRBD1 might be the D (5 bases). V lost 3 bases, J lost 0 bases, and 11 bases lay in between. Germline V lookup: CDR1 MGHRA, CDR2 YSYEKL. This CDR3 has 15 residues. The CDR3 nucleotides are TGCGCCAGCAGCCAGGGGCCACGACTGAACACTGAAGCTTTCTTT. Translated: CASSQGPRLNTEAFF.

The chain couples TRBV2 to TRBJ1-1; no clear D gene. The CDR3 length is 14 residues. Trimming left V 1 base short and J 1 base short, with 7 bases between. Germline V gene data show CDR1 as SNHLY and CDR2 as FYNNEI. The CDR3 is CASSEVGGNTEAFF. As DNA, the CDR3 is TGTGCCAGCAGTGAAGTGGGAGGGAACACTGAAGCTTTCTTT.

This chain connects TRBV6-1 to TRBJ1-2; the D gene is possibly TRBD1 (5 bases). Germline assignment: CDR1 MNHNS and CDR2 SASEGT. The V end was cut by 7 bases, the J end by 0 bases, with 12 bases between. The CDR3 runs to 14 residues. The CDR3 sequence: CASISTGANYGYTF. The CDR3 DNA follows: TGTGCCAGCATTTCCACAGGCGCTAACTATGGCTACACCTTC.

The V gene is TRBV29-1, the J gene TRBJ2-6, with D uncertain. This CDR3 has 13 residues. V shed 5 bases and J shed 0 bases, with 5 bases lying between them. The V gene's germline CDR1 is SQVTM and CDR2 ANQGSEA. This CDR3 is CSVTRSGANVLTF. The CDR3 DNA sequence: TGCAGCGTTACGCGCTCTGGGGCCAACGTCCTGACTTTC. Full variable domain (missing parts from reference TRBV29-1 and TRBJ2-6): SAVISQKPSRDICQRGTSLTIQCQVDSQVTMMFWYRQQPGQSLTLIATANQGSEATYESGFVIDKFPISRPNLTFSTLTVSNMSPEDSSIYLCSVTRSGANVLTFGAGSRLTVL.

The V gene is TRBV5-6, the J gene TRBJ2-3; D not certain. Germline V CDR1 and CDR2: SGHDT, YYEEEE. Deletions cut 4 bases from V and 1 base from J, with 4 bases between. The CDR3 consists of 12 residues. CDR3 sequence: CASSPGTDTQYF. CDR3 nucleotides: TGTGCCAGCAGCCCGGGCACAGATACGCAGTATTTT. The complete variable domain, with remaining parts taken from reference TRBV5-6 and TRBJ2-3, reads DAGVTQSPTHLIKTRGQQVTLRCSPKSGHDTVSWYQQALGQGPQFIFQYYEEEERQRGNFPDRFSGHQFPNYSSELNVNALLLGDSALYLCASSPGTDTQYFGPGTRLTVL.

The J gene is TRBJ2-1, the V gene TRBV5-1; 9 bases are shared with TRBD2. Germline trimming cut 2 bases from V and 5 bases from J; bases unmatched to any gene: 14. CDR1 and CDR2 (germline): SGHRS, YFSETQ. The CDR3 is made up of 18 amino acids. The CDR3 region is CASSLSAGGPSADNEQFF. CDR3 coding DNA: TGCGCCAGCAGCTTATCTGCGGGAGGGCCGTCGGCAGACAATGAGCAGTTCTTC. The full variable domain, completed using reference TRBV5-1 and TRBJ2-1, is KAGVTQTPRYLIKTRGQQVTLSCSPISGHRSVSWYQQTPGQGLQFLFEYFSETQRNKGNFPGRFSGRQFSNSRSEMNVSTLELGDSALYLCASSLSAGGPSADNEQFFGPGTRLTVL.

The J gene is TRBJ2-7, the V gene TRBV10-3; maybe TRBD2 (5 bases). CDR1 and CDR2 (germline): ENHRY, SYGVKD. This CDR3 contains 12 residues. Trimming pared 11 bases from V and 3 bases from J, leaving 14 bases between. CDR3 sequence (DNA): TGTGCCGTAACCGGGGTTTTCTACGAGCAGTACTTC. This encodes CAVTGVFYEQYF.

The chain employs TRBV7-9 and TRBJ2-1; 9 nucleotides match TRBD2. Germline V gene sequence: CDR1 SEHNR, CDR2 FQNEAQ (reference sequence). This CDR3 region has 16 residues. With V trimmed by 1 base and J by 8 bases, 9 bases remained unmatched. The CDR3 loop is CASSLGAGGPSDEQFF. As DNA, the CDR3 is TGTGCCAGCAGCTTAGGAGCGGGGGGCCCCTCGGATGAGCAGTTCTTC.

The DNA of the CDR3 is TGTGCTAGTGGTCAAGACAGGGCCGGCCCCTACGAGCAGTACTTC. It translates to CASGQDRAGPYEQYF. This chain connects TRBV12-5 to TRBJ2-7; TRBD1 matches at 7 bases. Germline lookup yields CDR1 LGHNT and CDR2 FRNRAP. This CDR3 contains 15 residues. V shed 5 bases and J 2 bases; nucleotides not matched to a gene: 9.

The J gene is TRBJ1-5, the V gene TRBV5-4, with D possibly TRBD1 on 5 matching bases. CDR3 length: 14 residues. V was pared by 5 bases and J by 4 bases, with 13 bases between. Germline V gene lookup returns CDR1 SGHNT and CDR2 YYREEE (reference sequence). The CDR3 sequence is CASSQGGVNQPQHF. Written as DNA, the CDR3 is TGTGCCAGCAGTCAGGGAGGGGTTAATCAGCCCCAGCATTTT.

The genes are TRBV9 and TRBJ2-5; TRBD1 agrees at 11 bases. Germline CDR1 and CDR2: SGDLS and YYNGEE. The CDR3 sequence is 16 residues long. V was clipped by 3 bases and J by 1 base; unmatched bases: 5. CDR3 loop: CASSAGQGASQETQYF. In DNA, the CDR3 is TGTGCCAGCAGCGCAGGACAGGGGGCATCCCAAGAGACCCAGTACTTC.

J is TRBJ2-4 and V is TRBV7-9, with a weak D call TRBD2 (5 bases). Trimming took 2 bases from V and 0 from J, leaving 14 bases between them. The CDR3 totals 17 residues. Germline V gene data show CDR1 as SEHNR and CDR2 as FQNEAQ (reference sequence). CDR3: CASSLLTGGLAKNIQYF. Written as DNA, the CDR3 is TGTGCCAGCAGCTTATTAACTGGCGGGCTAGCCAAAAACATTCAGTACTTC.

V usage is TRBV7-3 and J usage is TRBJ1-1, with 9 positions matching TRBD1. The germline gives CDR1 SGHTA, CDR2 FQGTGA. Unmatched junction bases numbered 9, after V lost 5 bases and J lost 5 bases. This CDR3 has 15 residues. CDR3 in amino acids: CASSPTGGSGTEAFF. CDR3 DNA sequence: TGTGCCAGCAGCCCGACAGGGGGATCGGGGACTGAAGCTTTCTTT. The variable domain in full, completed from reference TRBV7-3 and TRBJ1-1, reads GAGVSQTPSNKVTEKGKYVELRCDPISGHTALYWYRQSLGQGPEFLIYFQGTGAADDSGLPNDRFFAVRPEGSVSTLKIQRTERGDSAVYLCASSPTGGSGTEAFFGQGTRLTVV.

The chain links TRBV29-1 to TRBJ2-1, with TRBD1 matching over 7 bases. The trim removed 7 bases at V and 8 bases at J, leaving 8 bases unmatched. The CDR3 is 12 amino acids. Germline V gives CDR1 SQVTM, CDR2 ANQGSEA. Here the CDR3 reads CSAERGRDEQFF. The CDR3 DNA reads TGCAGCGCCGAAAGGGGGCGTGATGAGCAGTTCTTC.